Presented here are 15 T cell receptor beta chains from one specimen sequenced in a study of blood T cell repertoires in COVID-19. Libraries were prepared by immunoSEQ multiplex PCR; TCRdb keeps only in-frame clonotypes and omits some of them. The sample shows a few hundred thousand clones, about 80% of them seen only once. The sequencing sample was made of peripheral blood. The receptors were sampled from a person aged 65-85 years with COVID-19, enrolled during active disease.

The chain is built from TRBV29-1 and TRBJ2-5; D remains ambiguous. V was shortened by 4 bases and J by 5 bases, with 14 bases between the two germline ends. The CDR3 runs 13 residues. Germline CDR1 reads SQVTM; CDR2 reads ANQGSEA. The CDR3: CSVAGVSYETQYF. The DNA of the CDR3 is TGCAGCGTTGCTGGAGTATCATACGAGACCCAGTACTTC.

This rearrangement joins TRBV2 to TRBJ1-5; D call uncertain. CDR1 and CDR2 (germline): SNHLY, FYNNEI. With 2 bases removed from V and 4 bases from J, the gap between germline ends came to 12 bases. The length of the CDR3 is 15 residues. CDR3 sequence reads: CASSETGIGNQPQHF. The CDR3 DNA sequence: TGTGCCAGCAGTGAAACCGGGATCGGAAATCAGCCCCAGCATTTT.

The V gene is TRBV2, the J gene TRBJ2-1; TRBD2 is a possible D gene (7 bases). The CDR3 contains 14 residues. Germline V gives CDR1 SNHLY, CDR2 FYNNEI. V lost 7 bases to trimming and J lost 7 bases, with 17 bases between them. CDR3 bases: TGTGCCAGCACCGGGGCGGGGGCGCGGAATGAGCAGTTCTTC. Translating gives CASTGAGARNEQFF.

This clone has a single count. An end of the junction does not agree with germline; a read error may underlie this. The chain combines TRBV6-6 with TRBJ2-7; a weak D match, TRBD1 (6 bases). The CDR3 has 12 amino acids. Germline CDR1 and CDR2: MNHNY and SVGAGI (reference sequence). The DNA of the CDR3 is TGTGCCAGCAGGGACAGTAGCTACGGGCAGTACTTC. Protein sequence: CASRDSSYGQYF.

V usage is TRBV3-1 (or the pseudogene TRBV3-2) and J usage is TRBJ2-3; TRBD2 matches at 9 bases. The V segment lost 4 bases and the J segment 0 bases; nucleotides outside the gene matches: 2. In germline, CDR1 is LGHDT, CDR2 YNNKEL (reference sequence). This CDR3 is built from 15 residues. This CDR3 reads CASSPLAGSTDTQYF. CDR3 sequence (DNA): TGTGCCAGCAGCCCGCTAGCGGGGAGCACAGATACGCAGTATTTT.

The rearrangement uses TRBV4-3 and TRBJ1-4; 7 nucleotides align to TRBD1. CDR1 and CDR2 (germline): LGHNA, YSLEER. This CDR3 region has 14 residues. V lost 6 bases and J lost 6; bases outside the gene matches: 7. In DNA form, the CDR3 reads TGCGCCAGCAGTCAACAGGGGAATCATGAAAAACTGTTTTTT. Residues: CASSQQGNHEKLFF.

The chain combines TRBV5-6 with TRBJ2-7, with 9 bases aligning to TRBD1. There are 14 residues in the CDR3. CDR1 and CDR2 (germline): SGHDT, YYEEEE. V lost 4 bases and J lost 3; bases outside the gene matches: 5. The CDR3 bases are TGTGCCAGCAGCCGGGACAGGGACCTCTACGAGCAGTACTTC. Its translation: CASSRDRDLYEQYF.

The chain combines TRBV7-2 with TRBJ1-4; no firm D call. This CDR3 comprises 15 residues. The germline V and J ends were trimmed by 2 bases and 0 bases, with 7 bases remaining between them. CDR1 and CDR2 (germline): SGHTA, FQGNSA. CDR3 DNA: TGTGCCAGCAGCTTAACAAAGACAACTAATGAAAAACTGTTTTTT. It specifies CASSLTKTTNEKLFF.

The chain links TRBV29-1 to TRBJ2-6; tentative D call: TRBD2 (7 bases). The CDR3 has 15 amino acids. Germline CDR1 reads SQVTM; CDR2 reads ANQGSEA. Trimming shortened V by 4 bases and J by 0 bases, and 10 bases separated the two germline ends. CDR3 in DNA: TGCAGCGTTGGCGGGGGCGGCTCTGGGGCCAACGTCCTGACTTTC. Translation: CSVGGGGSGANVLTF.

This sequence joins TRBV19 and TRBJ1-5; D is uncertain. CDR3 size: 14 residues. Per the germline V gene, CDR1 is LNHDA and CDR2 is SQIVND (reference sequence). The V end was cut by 3 bases, the J end by 2 bases, with 8 bases between. The DNA for the CDR3 is TGTGCCAGTAGTATTTTGTCAGGCAATCAGCCCCAGCATTTT. Its protein is CASSILSGNQPQHF.

The V and J genes are TRBV7-2 and TRBJ1-2; maybe TRBD1 (6 bases). CDR1 is SGHTA and CDR2 is FQGNSA in the germline V gene. This CDR3 region has 14 residues. V was cut by 5 bases and J by 0 bases, with 10 bases left in between. The CDR3 DNA is TGTGCCAGCAGCCGTACAGGGTCTAACTATGGCTACACCTTC. Amino acid sequence: CASSRTGSNYGYTF.

CDR3 in amino acids: CASSPFRVRLSQPQHF. The CDR3 nucleotides read TGTGCCAGCAGCCCCTTTCGGGTCCGACTATCACAGCCCCAGCATTTT. V gene TRBV21-1 combines with J gene TRBJ1-5. TRBV21-1 is shown as a pseudogene. This CDR3 has 16 amino acids.

The chain has TRBV7-2 and TRBJ2-3; TRBD1 matches at 8 bases. The germline V gene has CDR1 SGHTA and CDR2 FQGNSA. The ends lost 5 bases at V and 4 bases at J; junction bases unmatched: 17. The CDR3 contains 18 residues. CDR3 loop: CASSLSWPGTGGPDTQYF. The CDR3, as DNA: TGTGCCAGCAGCCTATCCTGGCCCGGGACAGGTGGCCCAGATACGCAGTATTTT. The entire variable domain, with the rest obtained from reference TRBV7-2 and TRBJ2-3, is as follows: GAGVSQSPSNKVTEKGKDVELRCDPISGHTALYWYRQSLGQGLEFLIYFQGNSAPDKSGLPSDRFSAERTGGSVSTLTIQRTQQEDSAVYLCASSLSWPGTGGPDTQYFGPGTRLTVL.

V and J are TRBV9 and TRBJ2-7, with D maybe TRBD2 (7 bases). V was cut by 3 bases and J by 0 bases, with 19 bases left in between. This CDR3 region has 17 residues. Germline lookup yields CDR1 SGDLS and CDR2 YYNGEE. In DNA, the CDR3 is TGTGCCAGCAGCGCCGCATCAGGGAGGGGGAGCTCCTACGAGCAGTACTTC. Translated, it gives CASSAASGRGSSYEQYF.

The rearrangement uses TRBV5-4 and TRBJ2-1; TRBD1 might be the D (6 bases). Germline V lookup: CDR1 SGHNT, CDR2 YYREEE (reference sequence). This CDR3 is built from 14 residues. Trimming left V 3 bases short and J 6 bases short, with 13 bases between. The CDR3 loop reads CASSSPGQSNEQFF. The CDR3 DNA reads TGTGCCAGCAGCTCCCCCGGACAGAGCAATGAGCAGTTCTTC.